This entry features one T cell receptor (beta chain) sequence. Its antigen is undetermined. This sample is part of a study of sequential checkpoint blockade in melanoma. Study information: Randomization was 1:1 between first-line nivolumab→ipilimumab and ipilimumab→nivolumab. Maintenance nivolumab came after either treatment sequence. About 90 pretreatment tumor DNA samples were TCRβ immunosequenced. Study outcomes and limitations: Response in arm A was associated with pretreatment TIL clonality.

Germline V gene data show CDR1 as MDHEN and CDR2 as SYDVKM. The CDR3 is 16 residues long. V trimming: 2 bases; J trimming: 0 bases; junction bases outside the gene matches: 5. Assay: immunoSEQ multiplex PCR; the TCRdb copy retains only in-frame clones and omits some. There are about 37,000 clones in the sample; 32% occur only once, and 1.6% lies in the top ten. The treatment is: randomized to nivolumab then ipilimumab (arm A) or the reverse (arm B). This TCR was sampled from a human donor with melanoma. The sequenced sample was tumor tissue (inferred from file names), obtained from a patient given nivolumab and ipilimumab in sequence. V gene TRBV28 combines with J gene TRBJ2-3, with 7 nucleotides matching TRBD1. This chain's CDR3 is CASSLGTASSTDTQYF. In DNA form, the CDR3 reads TGTGCCAGCAGTTTAGGGACAGCCTCTAGCACAGATACGCAGTATTTT.